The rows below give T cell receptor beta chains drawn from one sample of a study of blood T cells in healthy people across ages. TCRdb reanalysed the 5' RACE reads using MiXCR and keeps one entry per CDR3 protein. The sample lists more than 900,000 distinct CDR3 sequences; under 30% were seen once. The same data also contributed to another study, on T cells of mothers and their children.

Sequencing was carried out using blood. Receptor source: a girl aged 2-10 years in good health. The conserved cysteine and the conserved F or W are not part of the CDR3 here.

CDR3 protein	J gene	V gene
ASTPTGGGETQY	NA	TRBV9
ASSQRTAGRYQETQY	TRBJ2-5	TRBV3-1
ASSQGTAGAGELF	TRBJ2-2	TRBV4-1
ASSEETLGSKNIQY	TRBJ2-4	TRBV12-3/TRBV12-4
ASSKSTSTYNEQF	TRBJ2-1	TRBV6-2/TRBV6-3
ASSLLTGAATGELF	TRBJ2-2	TRBV28
ASSPTGEGRSDTQY	TRBJ2-3	TRBV7-3
ASSFGGVEGAVGEQF	TRBJ2-1	TRBV27
SAEKPATSGSLLWNEQY	TRBJ2-7	TRBV20-1
SVDEGGTGEQY	TRBJ2-5	TRBV29-1
AIRAGSQEAF	TRBJ1-1	TRBV10-3
ASRLDSSYNEQF	TRBJ2-1	TRBV28
SVETPGGRREQY	TRBJ2-7	TRBV29-1
ATQPPPVSYEQY	TRBJ2-7	TRBV28
SAAPRDGSYEQY	TRBJ2-7	TRBV29-1
ASSEWLAGGETQY	TRBJ2-5	TRBV2
ASNSGEGNYGYT	TRBJ1-2	TRBV28
SVLSGPGKYGYT	TRBJ1-2	TRBV29-1
SARQLENTGELF	TRBJ2-2	TRBV20-1
ASRGLAGKGDTQY	TRBJ2-3	TRBV4-2
ASAQSPGREDGYT	TRBJ1-2	TRBV4-3
ASSLVTSGSSYEQY	TRBJ2-7	TRBV11-2
ASSLGWQGHNEQF	TRBJ2-1	TRBV7-2
ATQVGWDQETQY	TRBJ2-5	TRBV10-2
ASSLKNEQF	TRBJ2-1	TRBV28
SVEGQFGTSGRSSSYNEQF	TRBJ2-1	TRBV29-1
ASSLTGSEKLF	TRBJ1-4	TRBV4-1
ASSLSIRLAGAGGEQF	NA	TRBV11-2
ATSRGGLRRFAGANVLT	TRBJ2-6	TRBV15
ASSQVYLNNEQF	TRBJ2-1	TRBV3-1
ASSTGWESTEAF	TRBJ1-1	TRBV11-1
ASSLEGTAVDTQY	TRBJ2-3	TRBV5-4
ASSLEQEVSGANVLT	TRBJ2-6	TRBV7-8
SVVWTGGTQY	TRBJ2-5	TRBV29-1
ASSFLGAREQF	TRBJ2-1	TRBV5-1
AISDSRENGYT	TRBJ1-2	TRBV10-3
AIKTGADTQY	TRBJ2-3	TRBV6-2/TRBV6-3
ASRQGVNEQY	TRBJ2-7	TRBV2
ASTEGLAVGEQY	TRBJ2-7	TRBV12-3/TRBV12-4
ASSSSFLDRVTEAF	TRBJ1-1	TRBV9
ASSWGRGGLQTQY	TRBJ2-5	TRBV6-5
ASSPWGGSYNEQF	TRBJ2-1	TRBV6-1
AIRAGTGPNEQY	TRBJ2-7	TRBV10-3
SARDPASRPYEQY	TRBJ2-7	TRBV20-1